These 21 T cell receptor beta chains share one sample of origin, sequenced in a study of tumor and adjacent non-tumor tissue in lung cancer. TCRbeta libraries were built with three rounds of nested PCR, modified from ARM-PCR. TCRdb re-analysed the multiplex PCR reads in MiXCR, keeping a single row per CDR3 protein. Altogether almost 75,000 distinct CDR3 sequences are present, approximately 68% being singletons, with the ten largest covering 25% to 30%. This sample's RNA came from whole unsorted tissue. The normal lung tissue was taken more than 3 cm from the tumor edge. Sequenced sample: distant non-tumor lung tissue. These receptors were collected from a woman in her forties or fifties with non-small cell lung cancer.

A remark on this clonotype: Being one base from a much bigger clone, this may be a read error. V gene TRBV28 combines with J gene TRBJ1-6; D remains unclear. CDR1 MDHEN and CDR2 SYDVKM come from the germline V gene. There are 15 residues in the CDR3. V was pared by 4 bases and J by 5 bases, with 12 bases between. The chain's CDR3 is CASSSTGLHNSPLHF. For the CDR3, the DNA is TGTGCCAGCAGTTCCACCGGGCTTCATAATTCACCCCTCCACTTT.

As to this clonotype: A single base separates this from a much larger clone, so it may be a read error. The chain carries TRBV10-3 and TRBJ1-1; D unclear. Germline CDR1 ENHRY, CDR2 SYGVKD. This CDR3 has 15 amino acids. V shed 6 bases and J shed 4 bases, with 18 bases lying between them. The CDR3 is CAISLKGPMTTEAFF. The CDR3 DNA reads as TGTGCCATCAGCCTGAAGGGTCCCATGACCACTGAAGCTTTCTTT.

For this clonotype: One end of the junction varies from germline; a read error may be responsible. V is TRBV11-2 and J is TRBJ2-7; D assignment may be TRBD1 or TRBD2 (5 bases each). This CDR3 contains 15 residues. Germline V gives CDR1 SGHAT, CDR2 FQNNGV. The DNA for the CDR3 is TGTGCTAGCAGCTTAGAGAGGGGTAGCTCCTACGAGCAGTACTTC. It codes for CASSLERGSSYEQYF.

This clonotype was observed a few times. Compared with germline, one end of the junction differs, possibly owing to a read error. The chain combines TRBV20-1 with TRBJ1-4, with TRBD1 as a possible D gene (5 bases). The CDR3 is 12 amino acids. The germline V gene has CDR1 DFQATT and CDR2 SNEGSKA (reference sequence). CDR3 DNA sequence: TGCGGTGCCACAAGGACACATGAAAAACTGTTTTTT. Translating gives CGATRTHEKLFF.

As concerns this clonotype: A junction end diverges from the germline sequence, so it may reflect a read error. The chain recombines TRBV20-1 with TRBJ2-7, with 8 bases that match TRBD2. From germline, CDR1 is DFQATT and CDR2 SNEGSKA (reference sequence). CDR3 length: 16 amino acids. The DNA of the CDR3 is TGCAATGCTATCGGGACTAGAGTTATCCTGGGGTTCGAGCAGTACTTC. Encoded protein: CNAIGTRVILGFEQYF.

A remark on this clonotype: One end of the junction is discordant with germline, which a read error may explain. This sequence joins TRBV5-5 and TRBJ2-1, with D maybe TRBD1 (5 bases). The CDR3 has 15 amino acids. Germline CDR1 and CDR2: SGHKS and YYEKEE (reference sequence). CDR3 coding DNA: TGTGCCATCGGCTTCGCCTCGGACATTTACAATGAGCACTTCTTC. Amino acid sequence: CAIGFASDIYNEHFF.

As regards this clonotype: The junction departs from germline at one end; a sequencing error may be responsible. The CDR3: CVTSNRTRFDDEQFF. The CDR3 coding sequence is TGTGTCACCAGTAACCGGACTAGGTTTGACGATGAGCAGTTCTTC. The V call is TRBV24-1, the J call TRBJ2-1, with TRBD2 identical over 7 bases. Germline lookup yields CDR1 KGHDR and CDR2 SFDVKD. The CDR3 totals 15 residues.

V usage is TRBV6-2 or TRBV6-3 and J usage is TRBJ1-1; 8 nucleotides line up with TRBD1. The V and J ends lost 7 bases and 5 bases, in that order; junction bases with no gene match: 12. This CDR3 spans 15 amino acids. CDR1 is MNHEY and CDR2 is SVGEGT in the germline V gene. In DNA form, the CDR3 reads TGTGCCAGCAATGGTGACAGGGGCGGGCAGACTGAAGCTTTCTTT. Its protein product is CASNGDRGGQTEAFF.

V usage is TRBV6-2 or TRBV6-3 and J usage is TRBJ1-5; maybe TRBD1 (6 bases). In germline, CDR1 is MNHEY, CDR2 SVGEGT. This CDR3 spans 14 amino acids. The CDR3 loop reads CTTRLGGANQPQHF. Here the CDR3 DNA reads TGTACCACCAGACTGGGGGGCGCCAATCAGCCCCAGCATTTT.

A note on this clonotype: Because it lacks the conserved phenylalanine or tryptophan at the end, this CDR3 is likely a read error. V is TRBV20-1 and J is TRBJ2-3; maybe TRBD2 (6 bases). This CDR3 spans 13 amino acids. In germline, CDR1 is DFQATT, CDR2 SNEGSKA (reference sequence). The V end was cut by 6 bases, the J end by 5 bases, with 15 bases between. The chain's CDR3 is CSASREFGDTQYL. The CDR3, as DNA: TGCAGTGCCAGTCGGGAGTTCGGAGATACGCAGTATCTT.

The rearrangement uses TRBV7-3 and TRBJ2-1, with TRBD2 identical over 8 bases. Germline CDR1 is SGHTA and CDR2 is FQGTGA. The junction had 8 bases not matched to a gene; V was cut back by 1 base and J by 6 bases. This CDR3 has 16 residues. CDR3 nucleotides: TGTGCCAGCAGCTTAAGACCCTCACTAGCGGTCAATGAGCAGTTCTTC. It yields the protein CASSLRPSLAVNEQFF.

A remark on this clonotype: This may be a read error, as it is one base from a much larger clone. The chain combines TRBV12-3 or TRBV12-4 with TRBJ1-5; weak D call: TRBD1 (6 bases). V gave up 4 bases and J gave up 1 base, with 11 bases separating them. The CDR3 is made up of 15 amino acids. In DNA form, the CDR3 reads TGTGCCAGCAGTTGCCGGGGGGCAAGCAATCAGCCCCAGCATTTT. Translation gives CASSCRGASNQPQHF.

About this clonotype itself: A read error may account for a junction end that differs from germline. The chain combines TRBV11-2 with TRBJ2-7; unclear D gene. The CDR3 is 13 amino acids. Germline V gives CDR1 SGHAT, CDR2 FQNNGV. CDR3: CASSLNDIYDQYF. The CDR3 nucleotides are TGTGCGAGCAGCTTAAACGACATATACGATCAGTACTTC.

As concerns this clonotype: Since a much larger clone is just one base distant, this may be a read error. V gene TRBV20-1 combines with J gene TRBJ2-1; 9 bases are a match to TRBD1. The CDR3 is made up of 13 amino acids. Germline V gene sequence: CDR1 DFQATT, CDR2 SNEGSKA (reference sequence). V lost 8 bases to trimming and J lost 7 bases; unmatched junction nucleotides: 9. CDR3 nucleotides: TGCAGTACTGGACAGGGGATAAGTAATGAGCAGTTCTTC. This gives the protein CSTGQGISNEQFF.

The chain joins TRBV4-1 to TRBJ1-1; D possibly corresponds to TRBD1 (6 bases). The V gene's germline CDR1 is MGHRA and CDR2 YSYEKL. The CDR3 loop spans 14 amino acids. V was cut by 3 bases and J by 5 bases, with 13 bases left in between. CDR3 in amino acids: CASSQITGRTEAFF. CDR3 DNA: TGCGCCAGCAGCCAGATAACAGGGAGAACTGAAGCTTTCTTT.

The V and J genes are TRBV4-2 and TRBJ2-3; the D is unclear. Near its end, the DNA agrees better with TRBJ1-5, so the J call may be wrong. The germline V gene encodes CDR1 LGHNA and CDR2 YNFKEQ. This CDR3 is 16 amino acids long. CDR3 in amino acids: CASSSTSGCGRDTQHF. Here the CDR3 DNA reads TGTGCCAGCAGCAGTACTAGCGGGTGCGGTCGAGATACGCAGCATTTT.

This clonotype was detected ten times or more. The V call is TRBV12-3 or TRBV12-4, the J call TRBJ2-7; TRBD1 agrees at 8 bases. The CDR3 is 13 amino acids. V shed 6 bases and J 5 bases; nucleotides not matched to a gene: 6. The CDR3 nucleotides read TGTGCCAGCAGCCCGGACAGGGACGACGAGCAGTACTTC. It translates to CASSPDRDDEQYF.

This clonotype was observed once. At one of its ends the junction is not consistent with the germline gene, which may arise from a read error. The chain uses TRBV7-2 and TRBJ2-7; 14 nucleotides align to TRBD2. The CDR3 has 13 amino acids. CDR1 is SGHTA and CDR2 is FQGNSA in the germline V gene. This CDR3 is CVSRTSGGYEQYF. CDR3 in DNA: TGTGTCAGCCGGACTAGCGGGGGGTACGAGCAGTACTTC.

This clonotype is judged medium-sized. The rearrangement links TRBV11-2 to TRBJ2-1, with 9 bases lining up with TRBD1. V trimming: 3 bases; J trimming: 5 bases; junction bases outside the gene matches: 5. The CDR3 consists of 15 residues. Germline lookup yields CDR1 SGHAT and CDR2 FQNNGV. CDR3 DNA sequence: TGTGCCAGCAGCTTCGTGGGACAGGGTCACAATGAGCAGTTCTTC. Encoded protein: CASSFVGQGHNEQFF.

This chain uses TRBV4-1 with TRBJ1-2; 9 positions match TRBD1. Trimming took 2 bases from V and 4 from J; bases not matched to a gene: 5. Germline CDR1 and CDR2: MGHRA and YSYEKL. CDR3 size: 15 residues. The CDR3 DNA reads TGCGCCAGCAGCCAACCTTTGGACAGGGGCTATGGCTACACCTTC. Translation: CASSQPLDRGYGYTF.

This clonotype has more than one count but fewer than ten. This CDR3 is missing its conserved last phenylalanine or tryptophan, likely due to a read error. The chain couples TRBV20-1 to TRBJ2-1; D is possibly TRBD2 (5 bases). CDR1 and CDR2 (germline): DFQATT, SNEGSKA (reference sequence). The CDR3 covers 15 residues. V shed 0 bases and J shed 5 bases, with 14 bases lying between them. For the CDR3, the DNA is TGCAGTGCTAGAGATGGGAGATTAGCTGACAATGAGCAGTTCGTC. It specifies CSARDGRLADNEQFV.